One T cell receptor (beta chain) is described in this entry. Its antigen remains unidentified. Within one base of it there is no much larger clone, and no base qualities were kept. The EasySep Human CD8+ T Cell Enrichment Kit was used on day 10 to isolate CD8+ T cells from every culture. This record belongs to a study of CD8 T cell repertoires and HIV-1 epitope variants (TCRdb year 2020). With respect to the entire study: Twenty-five peptides representing autologous and known Gag and Nef epitope variants were each used to stimulate T cells in separate culture wells. For roughly 11 days the cultures were kept in IMDM with gentamicin, and on days 3 and 7 half of the media was changed with IL-2, IL-7 and IL-15 added. An aliquot of 1M T cells was saved as an uncultured baseline condition, separate from the roughly 80 T cell cultures. T cells were enriched using the EasySep Human T Cell Enrichment Kit and were co-cultured with equal numbers of autologous T cell-negative cells serving as antigen-presenting cells. Running each culture condition in triplicate, except for one peptide done in duplicate, gave a total of 80 to 95 T cell cultures. The epitopes tested were three Gag epitope families plus Nef HW9 and YT9. Among the control conditions were a peptide pool of CMV, EBV and flu, the Ebola AY9 epitope serving as a negative control, and a well with no peptide. General findings and caveats noted by the study authors: The study identified about ten antigen-specific TCR beta clonotypes, roughly 6 of which appeared to be cross-reactive for autologous or known escape epitope variants. Roughly five clonotypes recognized the Nef KF9 family and one clonotype recognized the HW9 family, while no responses to the TAALDMSHF plasma variant were seen. Only TCR beta chains were identified by the assay, and proliferation to antigen, not T cell function or cytokine profile, was indicated.

The V end gives up 5 bases and the J end 4 bases, leaving 7 bases in the junction not matched to a gene. The germline V gene (reference sequence) sets CDR1 to LNHDA and CDR2 to SQIVND. The CDR3 sequence holds 14 residues, the cysteine and phenylalanine included. The retained sequence is limited to the CDR3, 42 bases, with the frame set at the first base. TCR beta CDR3 regions were sequenced at survey depth on the immunoSEQ platform. The QIAamp DNA micro kit was used to extract genomic DNA from every cultured and uncultured CD8+ T cell population. For the original study's pipeline: Samples with fewer than 5,000 productive reads were excluded, which removed about 6% of the roughly 80 HIV peptide-stimulated cultures. A MANAFEST web app trimmed sequences to CDR3 and removed nonproductive sequences, CDR3s under 5 amino acids, and those not starting C or ending F/W. Clonotypes were classified as antigen-specific only if expansion was observed in at least 2 of 3 replicates versus the no-peptide control at FDR 0.01, only within one epitope family. A frequency at least fivefold higher than in wells stimulated with peptides from other epitope families was additionally required for specific clonotypes. The immuneACCESS repertoire file appears here via TCRdb, limited to in-frame rearrangements. These files lack a portion of the clones; in checked studies, under half of the deficit traces to unresolved V genes, and the cause of the others is not known. The DNA was the basis for D and trimming; V, J and clone size are from that table. The table for this sample lists about 4,800 clones; approximately 66% of them were counted only once. The ten most abundant clones make up roughly 42% of the sample.

The V and J segments used are TRBV19 and TRBJ2-7; a stretch of 8 junction bases matches TRBD2. The TCR sequence derives from a male donor with HIV. The sequenced material came from cultured CD8+ T cells derived from PBMCs. The CDR3 here reads CASSFASGSYEQYF. The bases are TGTGCCAGTAGTTTTGCGAGCGGGAGTTACGAGCAGTACTTC.